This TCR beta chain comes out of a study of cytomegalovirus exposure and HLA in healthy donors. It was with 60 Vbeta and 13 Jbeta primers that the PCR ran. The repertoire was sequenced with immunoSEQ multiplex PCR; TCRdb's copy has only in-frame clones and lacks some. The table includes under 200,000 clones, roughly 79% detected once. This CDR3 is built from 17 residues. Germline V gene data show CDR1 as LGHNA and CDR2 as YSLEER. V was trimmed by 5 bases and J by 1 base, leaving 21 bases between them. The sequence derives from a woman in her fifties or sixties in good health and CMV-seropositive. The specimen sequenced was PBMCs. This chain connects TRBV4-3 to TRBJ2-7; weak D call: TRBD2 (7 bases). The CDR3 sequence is CASSVRLGGAASYEQYF. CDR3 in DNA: TGCGCCAGCAGCGTGCGCCTGGGGGGGGCCGCGTCCTACGAGCAGTACTTC.